Presented here are 23 T cell receptor beta chains from one specimen sequenced in a study of identical twins. TCRdb processed the 5' RACE reads anew with MiXCR; each CDR3 protein has one entry. Of around 680,000 distinct CDR3 sequences listed, 8.6% are singletons. The same data also contributed to another study, on yellow fever vaccine responses in identical twins.

What was sequenced was PBMCs. The receptors were sampled from a woman aged 18-30 years in good health.

This clonotype turned up a few times. This chain links TRBV12-3 or TRBV12-4 with TRBJ2-3, with D possibly being TRBD2 (6 bases). Trimming removed 7 bases from V and 1 base from J, with 9 bases in between. The CDR3 spans 13 residues. CDR3 amino acids: CASTRGGTDTQYF. CDR3 nucleotide sequence: TGTGCCAGCACCCGCGGGGGCACAGATACGCAGTATTTT.

V usage is TRBV9 and J usage is TRBJ2-2; D gene uncertain. V was shortened by 3 bases and J by 5 bases, with 5 bases between the two germline ends. CDR1 and CDR2 from the germline V gene are SGDLS and YYNGEE. The CDR3 runs to 12 residues. CDR3 in DNA: TGTGCCAGCAGCGAGGCGACCGGGGAGCTGTTTTTT. This encodes CASSEATGELFF.

CDR3 sequence (DNA): TGTGCCAGCAGCATAGAGACAGGCCATAACTATGGCTACACCTTC. Amino acid sequence: CASSIETGHNYGYTF. This sequence joins TRBV28 and TRBJ1-2; weak D call: TRBD1 (6 bases). This CDR3 comprises 15 residues. Germline V gene data show CDR1 as MDHEN and CDR2 as SYDVKM. V gave up 6 bases and J gave up 1 base, with 15 bases separating them.

The chain links TRBV18 to TRBJ2-1; D perhaps matches TRBD1 (6 bases). Trimming removed 0 bases from V and 2 bases from J, with 11 bases in between. CDR1 and CDR2 from the germline V gene are KGHSH and LQKENI. This CDR3 region has 16 residues. DNA for the CDR3: TGTGCCAGCTCACCACCAGGGCAGGGGACCTACAATGAGCAGTTCTTC. Amino acids: CASSPPGQGTYNEQFF.

The V and J genes are TRBV6-2 or TRBV6-3 and TRBJ2-7, with 7 nucleotides matching TRBD2. V was clipped by 7 bases and J by 7 bases; unmatched bases: 16. Germline V lookup: CDR1 MNHEY, CDR2 SVGEGT. The CDR3 is made up of 15 amino acids. CDR3 sequence: CASTPTRGTGGEQYF. The CDR3 bases are TGTGCCAGCACCCCTACGCGGGGGACCGGGGGTGAGCAGTACTTC.

This chain links TRBV6-6 with TRBJ2-3, with no clear D. This CDR3 is 13 amino acids long. Per germline, CDR1 MNHNY and CDR2 SVGAGI (reference sequence). Trimming removed 6 bases from V and 2 bases from J, with 9 bases in between. The CDR3 is CASRLHDTDTQYF. Written as DNA, the CDR3 is TGTGCCAGCAGGCTACACGACACAGATACGCAGTATTTT.

This clonotype was observed a handful of times. The chain carries TRBV5-1 and TRBJ2-7, with 8 bases identical to TRBD1. Germline V lookup: CDR1 SGHRS, CDR2 YFSETQ. The trim removed 2 bases at V and 4 bases at J, leaving 5 bases unmatched. This CDR3 region has 14 residues. DNA for the CDR3: TGCGCCAGCAGCTTCATCCGACAGGGGTACGAGCAGTACTTC. Translation: CASSFIRQGYEQYF.

This clonotype was seen many times. The rearrangement links TRBV28 to TRBJ1-5; D gene unclear. The CDR3 loop spans 16 amino acids. V was clipped by 1 base and J by 2 bases, with 12 bases between them. Germline CDR1 is MDHEN and CDR2 is SYDVKM. Here the CDR3 reads CASSLSPGTRNQPQHF. The DNA of the CDR3 is TGTGCCAGCAGTTTATCCCCAGGCACTCGCAATCAGCCCCAGCATTTT.

This clonotype was seen only a few times. The chain employs TRBV10-2 and TRBJ2-7; D is ambiguous. The CDR3 runs 14 residues. The V and J ends lost 2 bases and 3 bases respectively, with 11 bases between them. Per the germline V gene, CDR1 is WSHSY and CDR2 is SAAADI. Written as DNA, the CDR3 is TGCGCCAGCAGTGAGAGAGTCCTCCACTACGAGCAGTACTTC. It specifies CASSERVLHYEQYF.

This clonotype occurred a few times. This chain connects TRBV5-1 to TRBJ1-1; D gene uncertain. This CDR3 is built from 14 residues. Looked up from germline, CDR1 is SGHRS and CDR2 is YFSETQ. Trimming took 2 bases from V and 1 from J, leaving 9 bases between them. This chain's CDR3 is CASSLRQSNTEAFF. The CDR3, as DNA: TGCGCCAGCAGCTTACGGCAGTCGAACACTGAAGCTTTCTTT.

This sequence joins TRBV24-1 and TRBJ2-2; TRBD1 agrees at 10 bases. The CDR3 spans 16 residues. Unmatched junction bases numbered 7, after V lost 4 bases and J lost 6 bases. Per the germline V gene, CDR1 is KGHDR and CDR2 is SFDVKD. CDR3 DNA: TGTGCCACCAGTGACAGGGACAGGGGCTCAGCCGGGGAGCTGTTTTTT. Encoded protein: CATSDRDRGSAGELFF.

This clonotype has more than one count but fewer than ten. The chain carries TRBV28 and TRBJ1-1; D unresolved. Per germline, CDR1 MDHEN and CDR2 SYDVKM. V lost 6 bases and J lost 6, with 11 bases in between. The CDR3 is made up of 12 amino acids. CDR3 sequence: CASSEGRPEAFF. The CDR3 region has the DNA TGTGCCAGCAGCGAAGGAAGGCCTGAAGCTTTCTTT.

This clonotype has more than one count but fewer than ten. The chain is built from TRBV5-1 and TRBJ2-7; maybe TRBD1 (6 bases). The germline CDR1 and CDR2 sequences are SGHRS and YFSETQ. The CDR3 totals 16 residues. Trimming pared 0 bases from V and 6 bases from J, leaving 19 bases between. CDR3 bases: TGCGCCAGCAGCTTGGTGTCTGGGACAAATGCCGGCGAGCAGTACTTC. Translation gives CASSLVSGTNAGEQYF.

V and J are TRBV30 and TRBJ2-3; perhaps D is TRBD1 or TRBD2 (5 bases each). CDR3 size: 15 residues. Trimming pared 0 bases from V and 0 bases from J, leaving 10 bases between. Germline values: CDR1 GTSNPN, CDR2 SVGIG (reference sequence). The CDR3: CAWSVLGASTDTQYF. CDR3 DNA: TGTGCCTGGAGTGTACTCGGGGCTAGCACAGATACGCAGTATTTT.

The table lists this clonotype with a few counts. The J gene is TRBJ2-2, the V gene TRBV10-3; D call uncertain. Trimming took 10 bases from V and 1 from J, leaving 10 bases between them. Germline lookup yields CDR1 ENHRY and CDR2 SYGVKD. This CDR3 is 13 amino acids long. CDR3 in DNA: TGTGCCACCAAGGCAGGGAACACCGGGGAGCTGTTTTTT. It is translated as CATKAGNTGELFF.

J is TRBJ2-7 and V is TRBV7-8; TRBD1 aligns across 8 bases. CDR1 is SGHVS, CDR2 FQNEAQ, per germline. V lost 0 bases and J lost 3; bases outside the gene matches: 13. The length of the CDR3 is 18 residues. CDR3 DNA sequence: TGTGCCAGCAGCTTAGCTCAGGGGGCGGGCCGCCAGTACTACGAGCAGTACTTC. It codes for CASSLAQGAGRQYYEQYF.

This clonotype has a handful of counts. The rearrangement uses TRBV12-3 or TRBV12-4 and TRBJ2-2; TRBD1 aligns across 9 bases. V shed 4 bases and J 5 bases; nucleotides not matched to a gene: 11. The CDR3 has 17 residues. The CDR3 DNA follows: TGTGCCAGCAGTTCCCCGACGGGGACAGGGCGAACCGGGGAGCTGTTTTTT. This sequence encodes CASSSPTGTGRTGELFF.

The gene calls are TRBV12-3 or TRBV12-4 and TRBJ2-7; TRBD1 matches at 9 bases. This CDR3 comprises 18 residues. After removal of 5 bases from V and 2 bases from J, the junction contained 16 bases not matched to a gene. This CDR3 reads CASSTPGQGGLSTYEQYF. As DNA, the CDR3 is TGTGCCAGCAGTACACCGGGACAGGGAGGCCTCTCGACCTACGAGCAGTACTTC.

This clonotype was seen many times. The chain links TRBV28 to TRBJ2-1; 7 nucleotides line up with TRBD1. The CDR3 consists of 16 residues. The trim removed 1 base at V and 4 bases at J, leaving 7 bases unmatched. The germline V gene encodes CDR1 MDHEN and CDR2 SYDVKM. CDR3 in amino acids: CASSLFTGTEYNEQFF. The CDR3, as DNA: TGTGCCAGCAGTTTATTTACCGGGACAGAGTACAATGAGCAGTTCTTC.

This chain uses TRBV24-1 with TRBJ2-1; D gene unclear. Germline V gene sequence: CDR1 KGHDR, CDR2 SFDVKD. The CDR3 runs 16 residues. V was trimmed by 4 bases and J by 0 bases, leaving 12 bases between them. DNA for the CDR3: TGTGCCACCAGTGACTACACCTCTAGCTCCTACAATGAGCAGTTCTTC. This sequence encodes CATSDYTSSSYNEQFF.

This sequence joins TRBV10-3 and TRBJ2-5; D is unresolved. V lost 0 bases, J lost 5 bases, and 16 bases lay in between. The CDR3 sequence is 16 residues long. Germline V gene lookup returns CDR1 ENHRY and CDR2 SYGVKD. CDR3 sequence (DNA): TGTGCCATCAGTGAGTCCCAGATTACCCTGAGGGAGACCCAGTACTTC. Protein: CAISESQITLRETQYF.

A few counts support this clonotype. The chain joins TRBV5-1 to TRBJ2-7; 7 nucleotides align to TRBD1. Germline V gene lookup returns CDR1 SGHRS and CDR2 YFSETQ. The CDR3 runs 13 residues. The V and J ends lost 2 bases and 5 bases, in that order; junction bases with no gene match: 4. The CDR3 sequence: CASSLIGGHEQYF. CDR3 DNA sequence: TGCGCCAGCAGCTTAATAGGGGGCCACGAGCAGTACTTC.

The table lists this clonotype with a few counts. The chain is built from TRBV12-3 or TRBV12-4 and TRBJ2-3; no reliable D call. The CDR3 has 13 amino acids. V shed 9 bases and J shed 4 bases, with 14 bases lying between them. The CDR3 loop is CASSFDRPDTQYF. The CDR3 DNA sequence: TGTGCCAGTAGCTTCGACCGACCAGATACGCAGTATTTT.